This entry lists 12 T cell receptor beta chains sequenced from one sample in a study of blood T cell repertoires in COVID-19. Clones were read by immunoSEQ multiplex PCR, and TCRdb kept only the in-frame ones, dropping some. The data hold fewer than 350,000 clones, with roughly 86% observed a single time. The sequenced sample was peripheral blood. Receptors originate from a man younger than 45 with COVID-19, enrolled during active disease.

The chain combines TRBV7-2 with TRBJ2-7; the match to TRBD2 covers 10 bases. The J segment lost 3 bases and the V segment lost 2 bases, leaving 10 bases of the junction unmatched. Germline CDR1 SGHTA, CDR2 FQGNSA. This CDR3 comprises 17 residues. This chain's CDR3 is CASSLYVRTSGYYEQYF. For the CDR3, the DNA is TGTGCCAGCAGCTTATATGTGCGGACTAGCGGCTACTACGAGCAGTACTTC.

V usage is TRBV30 and J usage is TRBJ1-4; the D is unclear. This CDR3 is built from 13 residues. Deletions cut 4 bases from V and 3 bases from J, with 9 bases between. The V gene's germline CDR1 is GTSNPN and CDR2 SVGIG (reference sequence). CDR3 sequence (DNA): TGTGCCTGGACTAGAGGATCTAATGAAAAACTGTTTTTT. This codes for CAWTRGSNEKLFF.

The chain carries TRBV5-1 and TRBJ2-4; TRBD1 agrees at 7 bases. CDR3 size: 17 residues. J was trimmed by 1 base and V by 0 bases; bases with no gene match: 7. Germline V CDR1 and CDR2: SGHRS, YFSETQ. The DNA for the CDR3 is TGCGCCAGCAGCTTGGCCCCCCCGACAGGGGCCAAAAACATTCAGTACTTC. Translating gives CASSLAPPTGAKNIQYF.

The chain has TRBV14 and TRBJ2-2, with a weak D call TRBD1 (6 bases). CDR3 size: 14 residues. Trimming removed 3 bases at V and 11 bases at J, with 16 bases between. Germline V gives CDR1 SGHDN, CDR2 FVKESK. This chain's CDR3 is CASSQIPGARELFF. CDR3 in DNA: TGTGCCAGCAGCCAGATACCAGGGGCCCGCGAGCTGTTTTTT. Full variable domain (outside the CDR3, taken from reference TRBV14 and TRBJ2-2): EAGVTQFPSHSVIEKGQTVTLRCDPISGHDNLYWYRRVMGKEIKFLLHFVKESKQDESGMPNNRFLAERTGGTYSTLKVQPAELEDSGVYFCASSQIPGARELFFGEGSRLTVL.

The V call is TRBV6-5, the J call TRBJ1-2, with unresolved D. The ends were cut back, 2 bases at V and 5 bases at J, with 18 bases in the middle. This CDR3 is 16 amino acids long. Germline CDR1 is MNHEY and CDR2 is SVGAGI. The CDR3 here is CASSYGRQPLGYGYTF. CDR3 bases: TGTGCCAGCAGTTACGGGAGACAACCCCTCGGTTATGGCTACACCTTC.

V gene TRBV27 combines with J gene TRBJ1-2, with D unresolved. CDR1 is MNHEY and CDR2 is SMNVEV in the germline V gene (reference sequence). V was clipped by 6 bases and J by 6 bases, with 8 bases between them. The CDR3 spans 11 residues. The DNA for the CDR3 is TGTGCCAGCAGCCCCGGTGATGGCTACACCTTC. This translates into CASSPGDGYTF.

The J gene is TRBJ1-1, the V gene TRBV18; a weak D match, TRBD1 (6 bases). The V end was cut by 0 bases, the J end by 7 bases, with 12 bases between. CDR3 length: 14 residues. The germline V gene has CDR1 KGHSH and CDR2 LQKENI. The CDR3 loop is CASSPPIRTDEAFF. In DNA form, the CDR3 reads TGTGCCAGCTCACCACCGATAAGGACAGATGAAGCTTTCTTT.

This chain joins TRBV19 and TRBJ1-1, with 7 bases aligning to TRBD1. The CDR3 covers 13 residues. The germline V gene has CDR1 LNHDA and CDR2 SQIVND (reference sequence). V lost 7 bases, J lost 9 bases, and 11 bases stayed unmatched. The chain's CDR3 is CASIPGQWGQAFF. CDR3 coding DNA: TGTGCCAGTATCCCGGGACAGTGGGGCCAAGCTTTCTTT.

The chain joins TRBV27 to TRBJ2-1; 13 bases are shared with TRBD2. After removal of 8 bases from V and 3 bases from J, the junction contained 7 bases not matched to a gene. Per the germline V gene, CDR1 is MNHEY and CDR2 is SMNVEV (reference sequence). This CDR3 comprises 16 residues. The CDR3 DNA sequence: TGTGCCAGCGCATCGACTAGCGGGGGGATCTACAATGAGCAGTTCTTC. Translating it yields CASASTSGGIYNEQFF.

CDR3 loop: CASSPPGGQGIYEQYF. The CDR3 DNA reads as TGTGCCAGCAGCCCGCCGGGCGGACAGGGCATTTACGAGCAGTACTTC. The chain is built from TRBV5-5 and TRBJ2-7, with 8 positions matching TRBD1. V was clipped by 4 bases and J by 4 bases; unmatched bases: 13. Germline lookup yields CDR1 SGHKS and CDR2 YYEKEE (reference sequence). This CDR3 comprises 16 residues.

The rearrangement uses TRBV12-5 and TRBJ2-1, with D possibly being TRBD2 (5 bases). Trimming cost V 2 bases and J 1 base, with 6 bases left between them. The CDR3 runs to 14 residues. Germline-derived CDR1 and CDR2 are LGHNT and FRNRAP. The CDR3 DNA reads as TGTGCTAGTGGTTTGACGGGATCCTACAATGAGCAGTTCTTC. It codes for CASGLTGSYNEQFF. Based on the CDR3 plus reference TRBV12-5 and TRBJ2-1, the full variable domain is DARVTQTPRHKVTEMGQEVTMRCQPILGHNTVFWYRQTMMQGLELLAYFRNRAPLDDSGMPKDRFSAEMPDATLATLKIQPSEPRDSAVYFCASGLTGSYNEQFFGPGTRLTVL.

This clone occurred once. J is TRBJ1-1 and V is TRBV7-3; D not certain. CDR3 length equals 15 residues. Germline assignment: CDR1 SGHTA and CDR2 FQGTGA. With 5 bases removed from V and 5 bases from J, the gap between germline ends came to 18 bases. CDR3 residues: CASSPSPTSWTEAFF. CDR3 DNA: TGTGCCAGCAGCCCTTCGCCGACTTCGTGGACTGAAGCTTTCTTT.